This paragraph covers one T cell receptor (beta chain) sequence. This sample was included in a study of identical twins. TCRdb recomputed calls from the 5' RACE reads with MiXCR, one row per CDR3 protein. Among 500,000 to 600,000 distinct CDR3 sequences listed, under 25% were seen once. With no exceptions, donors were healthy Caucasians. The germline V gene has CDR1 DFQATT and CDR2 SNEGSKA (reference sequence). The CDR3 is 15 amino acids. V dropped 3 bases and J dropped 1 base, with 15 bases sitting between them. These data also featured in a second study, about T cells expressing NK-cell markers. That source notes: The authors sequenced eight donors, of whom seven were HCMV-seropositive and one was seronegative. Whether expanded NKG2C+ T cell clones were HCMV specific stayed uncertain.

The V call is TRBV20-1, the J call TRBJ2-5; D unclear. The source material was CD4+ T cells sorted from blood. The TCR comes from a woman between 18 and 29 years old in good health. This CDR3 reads CSASGSARSQETQYF. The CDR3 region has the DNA TGCAGTGCTAGCGGTTCAGCGCGCTCCCAAGAGACCCAGTACTTC.